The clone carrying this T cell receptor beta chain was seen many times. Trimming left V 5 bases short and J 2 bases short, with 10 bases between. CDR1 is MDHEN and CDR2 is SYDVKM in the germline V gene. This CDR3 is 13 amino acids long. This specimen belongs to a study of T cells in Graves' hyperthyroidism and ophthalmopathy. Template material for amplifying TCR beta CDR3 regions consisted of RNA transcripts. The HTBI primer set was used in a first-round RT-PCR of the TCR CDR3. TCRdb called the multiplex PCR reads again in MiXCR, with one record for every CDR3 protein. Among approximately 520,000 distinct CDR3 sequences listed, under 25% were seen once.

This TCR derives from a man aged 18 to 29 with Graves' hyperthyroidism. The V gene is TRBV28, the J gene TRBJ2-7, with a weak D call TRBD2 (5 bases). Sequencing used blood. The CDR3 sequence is CASSPGSAYEQYF. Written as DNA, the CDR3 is TGTGCCAGCAGTCCGGGGTCCGCCTACGAGCAGTACTTC.